This T cell receptor (beta chain) was retrieved from a study of blood T cell repertoires in COVID-19. The CDR3 consists of 14 residues. Germline-derived CDR1 and CDR2 are MGHRA and YSYEKL. V was shortened by 1 base and J by 1 base, with 7 bases between the two germline ends. Using immunoSEQ multiplex PCR, the repertoire was profiled, and TCRdb retains in-frame clones only, with some absent. Found here are some 79,000 clones, around 89% of them singletons; the top ten hold approximately 15%. V usage is TRBV4-1 and J usage is TRBJ1-1; D is undetermined. The material sequenced was peripheral blood. The clonotype originates from a man in his 70s with active or convalescent COVID-19. The CDR3 bases are TGCGCCAGCAGCCAAGTACGTAGGAACACTGAAGCTTTCTTT. Amino acids: CASSQVRRNTEAFF.